The 5 T cell receptor beta chains given below trace back to one sample, sequenced in a study of cytomegalovirus exposure and HLA in healthy donors. PCR employed 60 Vbeta and 13 Jbeta primers. Data came from immunoSEQ multiplex PCR; TCRdb stores just in-frame clones and leaves some out. The table includes about 140,000 clones, 60% to 85% detected once. The sequenced sample was PBMCs. The receptors stem from a male donor in good health and CMV-seropositive.

The chain has TRBV5-4 and TRBJ2-2, with 7 bases fitting TRBD2. With V trimmed by 1 base and J by 4 bases, 4 bases remained unmatched. CDR1 and CDR2 (germline): SGHNT, YYREEE (reference sequence). CDR3 length: 15 residues. The CDR3 bases are TGTGCCAGCAGCTTGCCCAGCGGGGTCACCGGGGAGCTGTTTTTT. Translation: CASSLPSGVTGELFF.

This clone has just one count. The V gene is TRBV28, the J gene TRBJ1-2; D is unclear. The CDR3 is made up of 14 amino acids. The V and J ends lost 4 bases and 1 base respectively, with 10 bases between them. Germline-derived CDR1 and CDR2 are MDHEN and SYDVKM. CDR3 in DNA: TGTGCCAGCAGTTGGCAGAACCTTAACTATGGCTACACCTTC. Amino acids: CASSWQNLNYGYTF.

CDR3: CASSTVAGLAYNEQFF. For the CDR3, the DNA is TGTGCCAGTAGTACGGTAGCGGGACTTGCCTACAATGAGCAGTTCTTC. The rearrangement links TRBV19 to TRBJ2-1; TRBD2 agrees at 8 bases. This CDR3 spans 16 amino acids. Losses at the gene ends were 4 bases for V and 2 bases for J; bases not matched to a gene: 7. CDR1 LNHDA and CDR2 SQIVND come from the germline V gene (reference sequence). The whole variable domain, remainder taken from reference TRBV19 and TRBJ2-1, is DGGITQSPKYLFRKEGQNVTLSCEQNLNHDAMYWYRQDPGQGLRLIYYSQIVNDFQKGDIAEGYSVSREKKESFPLTVTSAQKNPTAFYLCASSTVAGLAYNEQFFGPGTRLTVL.

As concerns this clone: The germline gene is not matched at one end of the junction; a read error may be the cause. The chain uses TRBV27 and TRBJ2-7, with D possibly TRBD1 on 6 matching bases. In germline, CDR1 is MNHEY, CDR2 SMNVEV (reference sequence). The CDR3 contains 15 residues. CDR3 bases: TGTGCCAGCAGTCAGGGGACGCTTAGCTCCTACGAGCGGTACTTC. Its protein product is CASSQGTLSSYERYF.

Remarks on this clone: Relative to the germline gene, one junction end is altered; a read error may explain this. The V call is TRBV7-7, the J call TRBJ2-1; the D is unclear. CDR1 SSHAT and CDR2 FNYEAQ come from the germline V gene (reference sequence). CDR3 length: 13 residues. CDR3 in amino acids: CASSKKEFGEQFF. The CDR3 DNA follows: TGTGCTAGCAGCAAAAAGGAGTTCGGCGAGCAGTTCTTC.